This TCR beta chain was obtained from a study of blood T cell repertoires in COVID-19. Study context: The United States, Italy and Spain were the sources of the acute and convalescent COVID-19 samples. In each case, the material was cDNA or gDNA derived from T cells, B-cell-depleted T cells, or PBMCs.

The method was immunoSEQ multiplex PCR; TCRdb's version includes in-frame clones alone and lacks a portion of them. Counted here are some 160,000 clones, 75% to 80% occurring once; the ten biggest clones make up roughly 13%. The V gene end was trimmed by 3 bases and the J gene end by 6 bases; junction bases not matched to a gene: 12. Germline loops: CDR1 LNHNV, CDR2 YYDKDF (reference sequence). The CDR3 is 17 amino acids. Sequencing was carried out using peripheral blood. The chain carries TRBV15 and TRBJ2-2; the match to TRBD1 covers 8 bases. This sequence originates from a woman of 80 years or more with acute or convalescent COVID-19. The DNA for the CDR3 is TGTGCCACCAGCAGTTTTCGGACAGGGCGGATGGCCGGGGAGCTGTTTTTT. Protein: CATSSFRTGRMAGELFF.